The 8 T cell receptor beta chains in this list originate from one sample, sequenced in a study of blood T cells in healthy people across ages. A second about 7 to 12 cycle PCR used barcoded and J-beta primers. TCRdb ran MiXCR on the 5' RACE reads and lists one entry per CDR3 protein. The table has roughly 800,000 distinct CDR3 sequences, 36% seen once; the top ten hold about an eighth. Material for sequencing was blood. The receptors originated from a man aged 18 to 29 in good health.

This clonotype was seen a few times. The gene calls are TRBV27 and TRBJ2-1; 8 bases agree with TRBD1. Germline CDR1 reads MNHEY; CDR2 reads SMNVEV (reference sequence). The V segment lost 2 bases and the J segment 5 bases; nucleotides outside the gene matches: 2. This CDR3 has 14 amino acids. The DNA for the CDR3 is TGTGCCAGCAGTTTACTGGGACAGGACAATGAGCAGTTCTTC. Protein sequence: CASSLLGQDNEQFF.

With respect to this clonotype: This may be a read error: a much more frequent sequence differs by one nucleotide. The genes are TRBV7-2 and TRBJ2-4; D remains ambiguous. The last part of the DNA fits TRBJ2-7 better; the J call may be wrong. Germline CDR1 is SGHTA and CDR2 is FQGNSA. This CDR3 spans 15 amino acids. CDR3 in amino acids: CASSLADCRSAEQYF. CDR3 DNA: TGTGCCAGCAGCTTAGCAGACTGTCGATCCGCCGAGCAGTACTTC.

This chain connects TRBV6-5 to TRBJ1-1; D is possibly TRBD1 (6 bases). This CDR3 contains 19 residues. CDR1 is MNHEY, CDR2 SVGAGI, per germline. V lost 1 base and J 1 base, leaving 22 bases between the germline ends. CDR3 in DNA: TGTGCCAGCAGTTACTTCCGGTTCTTTGGGGGCGAGGCGAACACTGAAGCTTTCTTT. Its protein is CASSYFRFFGGEANTEAFF.

The V gene is TRBV7-2, the J gene TRBJ2-1; 8 positions match TRBD2. Trimming cost V 2 bases and J 6 bases; bases outside gene matches: 9. The CDR3 runs to 16 residues. Germline CDR1 and CDR2: SGHTA and FQGNSA. CDR3 protein: CASSLQSGGDANEQFF. CDR3 in DNA: TGTGCCAGCAGCTTACAGAGCGGGGGAGATGCCAATGAGCAGTTCTTC.

This clonotype was observed many times. The V gene is TRBV11-2, the J gene TRBJ2-1, with 10 bases identical to TRBD2. Trimming removed 0 bases from V and 8 bases from J; junction bases left unmatched: 4. Germline assignment: CDR1 SGHAT and CDR2 FQNNGV. The CDR3 runs 15 residues. CDR3 residues: CASSLDSGGAYEQFF. CDR3 DNA sequence: TGTGCCAGCAGCTTAGACAGCGGGGGGGCTTATGAGCAGTTCTTC.

This clonotype was recorded a few times. This chain connects TRBV4-3 to TRBJ1-6; D remains unclear. Germline assignment: CDR1 LGHNA and CDR2 YSLEER. The CDR3 sequence is 18 residues long. V lost 0 bases and J lost 4, with 16 bases in between. CDR3 nucleotide sequence: TGCGCCAGCAGCCAAGAAGGTGGTCCGGGCAGGTATAATTCACCCCTCCACTTT. Translating it yields CASSQEGGPGRYNSPLHF.

V is TRBV10-3 and J is TRBJ1-2; possibly TRBD1 for D (6 bases). Germline CDR1 reads ENHRY; CDR2 reads SYGVKD. The germline V and J ends were trimmed by 5 bases and 4 bases, with 14 bases remaining between them. The CDR3 extends over 14 amino acids. The CDR3 DNA sequence: TGTGCCATCAGTCTCTCGGGACAAGTCTATGGCTACACCTTC. It translates to CAISLSGQVYGYTF.

This clonotype was picked up a small number of times. This may be a read error, as it is one base from a much larger clone. The chain links TRBV4-1 to TRBJ2-5; D remains ambiguous. This CDR3 has 12 residues. V lost 1 base to trimming and J lost 11 bases, with 11 bases between them. Germline assignment: CDR1 MGHRA and CDR2 YSYEKL. The CDR3 DNA sequence: TGCGCCAGCAGCCAAGGGAGTAATGAGCAGTACTTC. Encoded protein: CASSQGSNEQYF.